What follows are 30 T cell receptor beta chains derived from one specimen sequenced in a study of shared clonotypes between healthy human individuals. Only in-frame clones appear in the TCRdb table, and some are missing; sequencing was by immunoSEQ multiplex PCR. The table lists 2 million to 3 million clones, 90% to 95% of them singletons. Sequencing was done on a sample of naive CD4+ T cells from PBMCs. The subset here: CD45RA+ positively selected. These receptors were collected from a man aged 18 to 35 in good health. Some clones in this sample may be carry-over from other donors' samples.

This sequence joins TRBV7-8 and TRBJ1-1; D not resolved. The CDR3 length is 14 residues. Per the germline V gene, CDR1 is SGHVS and CDR2 is FQNEAQ. Trimming stripped 2 bases from V and 3 bases from J, with 10 bases between. Written as DNA, the CDR3 is TGTGCCAGCAGCTTACGGGAGGGCGACACTGAAGCTTTCTTT. It translates to CASSLREGDTEAFF.

V gene TRBV6-6 combines with J gene TRBJ2-7; D gene uncertain. Per the germline V gene, CDR1 is MNHNY and CDR2 is SVGAGI (reference sequence). This CDR3 is built from 13 residues. Trimming left V 2 bases short and J 1 base short, with 6 bases between. CDR3 in amino acids: CASSYESSYEQYF. CDR3 bases: TGTGCCAGCAGTTACGAGTCATCCTACGAGCAGTACTTC.

The chain couples TRBV5-5 to TRBJ1-2, with 9 bases lining up with TRBD1. This CDR3 is built from 14 residues. Trimming at V came to 4 bases and at J to 4 bases, leaving 5 bases not matched to a gene. Germline values: CDR1 SGHKS, CDR2 YYEKEE (reference sequence). CDR3 DNA: TGTGCCAGCAGCGTGCTGGACAGGGGCTATGGCTACACCTTC. Protein product: CASSVLDRGYGYTF.

The chain joins TRBV7-3 to TRBJ2-3; TRBD2 might be the D (5 bases). Trimming cost V 3 bases and J 3 bases, with 13 bases left between them. The CDR3 is 15 amino acids. Germline V gene data show CDR1 as SGHTA and CDR2 as FQGTGA. CDR3 sequence: CASSFKMTGTDTQYF. The CDR3 DNA sequence: TGTGCCAGCAGCTTTAAAATGACGGGGACAGATACGCAGTATTTT.

J is TRBJ1-5 and V is TRBV10-3; TRBD1 agrees at 8 bases. Germline trimming cut 3 bases from V and 6 bases from J; bases unmatched to any gene: 4. There are 14 residues in the CDR3. Germline V gene lookup returns CDR1 ENHRY and CDR2 SYGVKD. The CDR3 sequence is CAISETQGGQPQHF. In DNA form, the CDR3 reads TGTGCCATCAGTGAAACACAGGGGGGTCAGCCCCAGCATTTT.

This clone was seen more than once but under ten times. The V call is TRBV19, the J call TRBJ1-1; TRBD1 is a possible D gene (6 bases). This CDR3 is 16 amino acids long. V was cut by 5 bases and J by 1 base, with 17 bases left in between. CDR1 is LNHDA and CDR2 is SQIVND in the germline V gene (reference sequence). The DNA of the CDR3 is TGTGCCAGTAGTCCGCGGACAGCGCCCAAGAACACTGAAGCTTTCTTT. This gives the protein CASSPRTAPKNTEAFF.

This rearrangement joins TRBV2 to TRBJ1-2, with a tentative D call TRBD1 (6 bases). Germline V CDR1 and CDR2: SNHLY, FYNNEI. The CDR3 sequence is 15 residues long. V lost 2 bases, J lost 5 bases, and 15 bases lay in between. CDR3 in DNA: TGTGCCAGCAGTGAATGGGGGGCGCGGGAATATGGCTACACCTTC. Translation gives CASSEWGAREYGYTF. Filled out from reference TRBV2 and TRBJ1-2, the complete variable domain reads EPEVTQTPSHQVTQMGQEVILRCVPISNHLYFYWYRQILGQKVEFLVSFYNNEISEKSEIFDDQFSVERPDGSNFTLKIRSTKLEDSAMYFCASSEWGAREYGYTFGSGTRLTVV.

The chain is built from TRBV5-1 and TRBJ2-2, with D possibly matching TRBD1 (5 bases). The V end lost 4 bases, the J end lost 6 bases, and 13 bases lay between the germline ends. The CDR3 has 14 residues. Germline V gives CDR1 SGHRS, CDR2 YFSETQ. As DNA, the CDR3 is TGCGCCAGCAGCCCGCAGACAGTATCCGGGGAGCTGTTTTTT. Its translation: CASSPQTVSGELFF.

The rearrangement links TRBV18 to TRBJ1-2, with 8 bases identical to TRBD1. The CDR3 length is 18 residues. The germline gives CDR1 KGHSH, CDR2 LQKENI. Trimming cost V 0 bases and J 1 base; bases outside gene matches: 10. The CDR3 DNA reads TGTGCCAGCTCACCACCTAGGGCAGGGGGCCGGAATAACTATGGCTACACCTTC. Its translation is CASSPPRAGGRNNYGYTF.

The V and J genes are TRBV7-2 and TRBJ2-5; 8 bases match TRBD2. The V and J ends lost 2 bases and 14 bases, in that order; junction bases with no gene match: 13. This CDR3 region has 14 residues. Germline values: CDR1 SGHTA, CDR2 FQGNSA. The CDR3 is CASSLLSPAGGIYF. CDR3 coding DNA: TGTGCCAGCAGCTTATTAAGCCCCGCGGGAGGTATCTACTTC. Drawing the rest from reference TRBV7-2 and TRBJ2-5, the complete variable domain is GAGVSQSPSNKVTEKGKDVELRCDPISGHTALYWYRQSLGQGLEFLIYFQGNSAPDKSGLPSDRFSAERTGGSVSTLTIQRTQQEDSAVYLCASSLLSPAGGIYFGPGTRLLVL.

In its sample, this clone was seen once. V is TRBV25-1 and J is TRBJ2-1; TRBD1 matches at 9 bases. From germline, CDR1 is MGHDK and CDR2 SYGVNS. This CDR3 contains 13 residues. The V and J ends lost 9 bases and 6 bases, in that order; junction bases with no gene match: 6. CDR3 region: CASKGQGRNEQFF. The CDR3 coding sequence is TGTGCCAGTAAGGGACAGGGTCGCAATGAGCAGTTCTTC. Looking up the rest from reference TRBV25-1 and TRBJ2-1 gives the full variable domain: EADIYQTPRYLVIGTGKKITLECSQTMGHDKMYWYQQDPGMELHLIHYSYGVNSTEKGDLSSESTVSRIRTEHFPLTLESARPSHTSQYLCASKGQGRNEQFFGPGTRLTVL.

The chain employs TRBV18 and TRBJ2-6, with D hard to call. V shed 0 bases and J shed 4 bases, with 10 bases lying between them. Germline V CDR1 and CDR2: KGHSH, LQKENI. This CDR3 spans 16 amino acids. This chain's CDR3 is CASSPPASVGANVLTF. CDR3 DNA sequence: TGTGCCAGCTCACCACCTGCCTCGGTCGGGGCCAACGTCCTGACTTTC.

The chain employs TRBV9 and TRBJ2-1; D gene ambiguous. There are 15 residues in the CDR3. The germline gives CDR1 SGDLS, CDR2 YYNGEE. Deletions cut 1 base from V and 2 bases from J, with 10 bases between. In DNA, the CDR3 is TGTGCCAGCAGCGTAAGTCTAGGGACCTACAATGAGCAGTTCTTC. It specifies CASSVSLGTYNEQFF.

For this clone: Other DNA sequences from this sample encode an identical CDR3 as well. This chain uses TRBV6-5 with TRBJ2-6, with D unclear. The CDR3 is 15 residues long. The V and J ends lost 2 bases and 0 bases respectively, with 5 bases between them. The germline V gene encodes CDR1 MNHEY and CDR2 SVGAGI. The CDR3 here is CASSYAGSGANVLTF. CDR3 nucleotides: TGTGCCAGCAGTTACGCTGGCTCTGGGGCCAACGTCCTGACTTTC.

The rearrangement uses TRBV7-3 and TRBJ2-5; a weak D match, TRBD2 (6 bases). CDR1 and CDR2 (germline): SGHTA, FQGTGA. Trimming pared 6 bases from V and 1 base from J, leaving 9 bases between. This CDR3 contains 13 residues. DNA for the CDR3: TGTGCCAGCAGGGGGACTGTCCAAGAGACCCAGTACTTC. Its translation: CASRGTVQETQYF.

This clone has a single count. The V and J genes are TRBV28 and TRBJ1-2, with a possible D match to TRBD1 (5 bases). Germline V CDR1 and CDR2: MDHEN, SYDVKM. V lost 1 base to trimming and J lost 8 bases, with 14 bases between them. CDR3 length equals 14 residues. CDR3 region: CASSLLGGEEGYTF. In DNA, the CDR3 is TGTGCCAGCAGTTTATTGGGAGGGGAGGAAGGCTACACCTTC.

The chain employs TRBV6-1 and TRBJ1-1, with 7 bases lining up with TRBD1. The CDR3 contains 14 residues. Germline loops: CDR1 MNHNS, CDR2 SASEGT. The V gene end was trimmed by 7 bases and the J gene end by 0 bases; junction bases not matched to a gene: 5. This chain's CDR3 is CASTLQGVNTEAFF. Here the CDR3 DNA reads TGTGCCAGCACCCTCCAGGGGGTGAACACTGAAGCTTTCTTT.

V usage is TRBV28 and J usage is TRBJ2-1; 11 bases are shared with TRBD2. Per germline, CDR1 MDHEN and CDR2 SYDVKM. The CDR3 totals 16 residues. After removal of 7 bases from V and 7 bases from J, the junction contained 12 bases not matched to a gene. The CDR3 sequence is CASKRGASGRSNEQFF. Written as DNA, the CDR3 is TGTGCCAGCAAACGGGGGGCTAGCGGGAGGTCTAATGAGCAGTTCTTC.

This clone has only one observation. The chain carries TRBV5-6 and TRBJ1-2, with D unclear. V lost 0 bases, J lost 8 bases, and 8 bases lay in between. CDR3 length equals 12 residues. From germline, CDR1 is SGHDT and CDR2 YYEEEE. The CDR3 is CASSLDKAGYTF. The CDR3 DNA is TGTGCCAGCAGCTTGGACAAGGCGGGCTACACCTTC.

The genes are TRBV2 and TRBJ2-5; TRBD2 matches 9 bases. With V trimmed by 5 bases and J by 2 bases, 6 bases remained unmatched. This CDR3 contains 15 residues. Germline CDR1 reads SNHLY; CDR2 reads FYNNEI. CDR3 DNA: TGTGCCAGCAGTCCGACTAGCGGAAGACAAGAGACCCAGTACTTC. This sequence encodes CASSPTSGRQETQYF.

The rearrangement joins TRBV4-2 to TRBJ1-1; D may be TRBD1 (5 bases). The CDR3 runs 15 residues. Trimming took off 1 base at V and 3 bases at J, with 12 bases between the two ends. The germline V gene has CDR1 LGHNA and CDR2 YNFKEQ. CDR3 nucleotide sequence: TGTGCCAGCAGCCAAGTTGTGGCAGGGCACACTGAAGCTTTCTTT. This translates into CASSQVVAGHTEAFF.

This chain uses TRBV19 with TRBJ2-5; possible D gene TRBD2, 5 bases. The CDR3 has 15 residues. Deletions cut 3 bases from V and 4 bases from J, with 15 bases between. CDR1 is LNHDA and CDR2 is SQIVND in the germline V gene (reference sequence). The CDR3 here is CASSMGRGMGETQYF. The DNA for the CDR3 is TGTGCCAGTAGTATGGGTAGAGGGATGGGAGAGACCCAGTACTTC. The full variable domain, with the rest looked up from reference TRBV19 and TRBJ2-5, is DGGITQSPKYLFRKEGQNVTLSCEQNLNHDAMYWYRQDPGQGLRLIYYSQIVNDFQKGDIAEGYSVSREKKESFPLTVTSAQKNPTAFYLCASSMGRGMGETQYFGPGTRLLVL.

The V gene is TRBV6-4, the J gene TRBJ2-1; D remains unclear. This CDR3 contains 17 residues. Between the trimmed V and J ends, which lost 3 bases and 6 bases, there was a span of 21 bases. Germline-derived CDR1 and CDR2 are MRHNA and SNTAGT. CDR3 DNA: TGTGCCAGCAGTGATTCGCCTCAGAGTACCACTTTCAATGAGCAGTTCTTC. It is translated as CASSDSPQSTTFNEQFF.

This clone was observed a few times. This rearrangement joins TRBV5-1 to TRBJ2-1; 11 bases fit TRBD2. Germline CDR1 reads SGHRS; CDR2 reads YFSETQ. V gave up 0 bases and J gave up 6 bases; unmatched junction bases: 5. CDR3 length equals 16 residues. CDR3: CASSLVGTSGSNEQFF. The CDR3 region has the DNA TGCGCCAGCAGCTTGGTCGGGACTAGCGGTAGCAATGAGCAGTTCTTC.

The chain recombines TRBV29-1 with TRBJ2-4; tentative D call: TRBD2 (7 bases). Trimming removed 4 bases at V and 3 bases at J, with 28 bases between. In germline, CDR1 is SQVTM, CDR2 ANQGSEA. The CDR3 loop spans 19 amino acids. This CDR3 reads CSVGHRGAPGGEDKNIQYF. The CDR3 DNA follows: TGCAGCGTTGGCCACCGGGGGGCTCCGGGGGGCGAGGACAAAAACATTCAGTACTTC.

V gene TRBV30 combines with J gene TRBJ2-1, with 12 bases identical to TRBD2. CDR1 GTSNPN and CDR2 SVGIG come from the germline V gene (reference sequence). Germline trimming cut 3 bases from V and 3 bases from J; bases unmatched to any gene: 6. The CDR3 loop spans 16 amino acids. In DNA, the CDR3 is TGTGCCTGGAGGGGACTAGCGGGTAGGAACTACAATGAGCAGTTCTTC. Residues: CAWRGLAGRNYNEQFF.

The chain employs TRBV19 and TRBJ2-5, with 7 bases aligning to TRBD1. Trimming cost V 4 bases and J 5 bases; bases outside gene matches: 13. Germline assignment: CDR1 LNHDA and CDR2 SQIVND (reference sequence). The CDR3 spans 16 residues. This chain's CDR3 is CASSTGQAHAMETQYF. The CDR3 DNA reads as TGTGCCAGTAGTACAGGACAGGCCCATGCCATGGAGACCCAGTACTTC.

This clone was picked up a small number of times. The rearrangement uses TRBV20-1 and TRBJ2-5; no clear D. V was clipped by 3 bases and J by 13 bases, with 12 bases between them. Germline V gene sequence: CDR1 DFQATT, CDR2 SNEGSKA (reference sequence). The CDR3 contains 10 residues. The CDR3 DNA is TGCAGTGCTAGTCCCGCGCTCCTGTACTTC. This sequence encodes CSASPALLYF.

The rearrangement links TRBV5-4 to TRBJ1-5, with 11 bases identical to TRBD1. Trimming cost V 10 bases and J 2 bases; bases outside gene matches: 20. The CDR3 runs to 19 residues. Germline CDR1 SGHNT, CDR2 YYREEE (reference sequence). CDR3 region: CAGETQNPGQGGGNQPQHF. DNA for the CDR3: TGTGCCGGTGAGACCCAAAATCCGGGACAGGGGGGGGGCAATCAGCCCCAGCATTTT. The complete variable domain, with remaining parts taken from reference TRBV5-4 and TRBJ1-5, reads ETGVTQSPTHLIKTRGQQVTLRCSSQSGHNTVSWYQQALGQGPQFIFQYYREEENGRGNFPPRFSGLQFPNYSSELNVNALELDDSALYLCAGETQNPGQGGGNQPQHFGDGTRLSIL.

The chain is built from TRBV7-9 and TRBJ1-4; 10 bases are shared with TRBD1. The CDR3 has 15 residues. Looked up from germline, CDR1 is SEHNR and CDR2 is FQNEAQ (reference sequence). The V gene end was trimmed by 9 bases and the J gene end by 0 bases; junction bases not matched to a gene: 4. The CDR3 DNA reads TGTGCCAGTGGGGACAGGGGAACAACTAATGAAAAACTGTTTTTT. It yields the protein CASGDRGTTNEKLFF.